The 10 T cell receptor beta chains below were found in one sample sequenced in a study of blood T cell repertoires in COVID-19. Here immunoSEQ multiplex PCR was the method, and the copy in TCRdb shows in-frame clones only, minus some. The sample yields roughly 56,000 clones, about 85% seen once. The sample taken for sequencing was peripheral blood. The receptors come from a man aged 65 to 85 with acute or convalescent COVID-19.

V gene TRBV5-6 combines with J gene TRBJ2-5, with 10 bases aligning to TRBD2. Trimming at V came to 2 bases and at J to 2 bases, leaving 6 bases not matched to a gene. The CDR3 runs to 16 residues. Per the germline V gene, CDR1 is SGHDT and CDR2 is YYEEEE. The chain's CDR3 is CASSFRSGGAQETQYF. For the CDR3, the DNA is TGTGCCAGCAGCTTTAGAAGCGGGGGGGCTCAAGAGACCCAGTACTTC.

The chain couples TRBV20-1 to TRBJ2-7, with D hard to call. CDR1 DFQATT and CDR2 SNEGSKA come from the germline V gene (reference sequence). V shed 6 bases and J shed 3 bases, with 9 bases lying between them. This CDR3 has 11 residues. CDR3 region: CSAASGYEQYF. CDR3 DNA sequence: TGCAGTGCGGCTTCGGGCTACGAGCAGTACTTC.

This rearrangement joins TRBV5-1 to TRBJ1-4; TRBD1 agrees at 8 bases. Trimming at V came to 7 bases and at J to 0 bases, leaving 8 bases not matched to a gene. In germline, CDR1 is SGHRS, CDR2 YFSETQ. The length of the CDR3 is 16 residues. The chain's CDR3 is CASRRQGTTTNEKLFF. CDR3 coding DNA: TGCGCCAGCCGACGACAGGGGACCACAACTAATGAAAAACTGTTTTTT.

V is TRBV11-2 and J is TRBJ2-1; TRBD2 matches 7 bases. Germline lookup yields CDR1 SGHAT and CDR2 FQNNGV. The CDR3 contains 16 residues. J was trimmed by 3 bases and V by 5 bases; bases with no gene match: 10. The CDR3 loop reads CASSHDAGDFYNEQFF. Here the CDR3 DNA reads TGTGCCAGCAGCCATGATGCGGGGGATTTCTACAATGAGCAGTTCTTC.

In the case of this clone: Different DNA sequences within this sample yield the same CDR3. The V and J genes are TRBV6-1 and TRBJ2-1; TRBD1 matches 8 bases. CDR3 length: 14 amino acids. J was trimmed by 2 bases and V by 3 bases; bases with no gene match: 0. Germline CDR1 is MNHNS and CDR2 is SASEGT. This chain's CDR3 is CASSDRGPYNEQFF. CDR3 nucleotides: TGTGCCAGCAGTGACAGGGGGCCCTACAATGAGCAGTTCTTC.

V usage is TRBV2 and J usage is TRBJ1-1, with no clear D. This CDR3 has 14 residues. Trimming took off 6 bases at V and 2 bases at J, with 13 bases between the two ends. Germline lookup yields CDR1 SNHLY and CDR2 FYNNEI. In DNA form, the CDR3 reads TGTGCCAGCAGGCCACTGCAACCCAACACTGAAGCTTTCTTT. Protein sequence: CASRPLQPNTEAFF.

This clone was found once. This sequence joins TRBV2 and TRBJ1-6, with 8 bases matching TRBD1. Germline V lookup: CDR1 SNHLY, CDR2 FYNNEI. The CDR3 has 17 amino acids. Trimming removed 6 bases from V and 6 bases from J; junction bases left unmatched: 13. CDR3 coding DNA: TGTGCCAGCAGGTGGGACAGGTCGGCCCTGGCTAATTCACCCCTCCACTTT. Its translation: CASRWDRSALANSPLHF.

The chain joins TRBV7-6 to TRBJ2-2; 7 bases are shared with TRBD1. Germline CDR1 reads SGHVS; CDR2 reads FNYEAQ. The CDR3 loop spans 18 amino acids. With V trimmed by 1 base and J by 2 bases, 10 bases remained unmatched. The DNA for the CDR3 is TGTGCCAGCAGCTTAGTTCCCTCGGGACAGATAAACACCGGGGAGCTGTTTTTT. As protein: CASSLVPSGQINTGELFF.

The gene calls are TRBV15 and TRBJ1-6; no clear D gene. From germline, CDR1 is LNHNV and CDR2 YYDKDF (reference sequence). V gave up 1 base and J gave up 5 bases, with 9 bases separating them. The CDR3 loop spans 15 amino acids. CDR3 DNA sequence: TGTGCCACCAGCAGAGTCGGCACAGATAATTCACCCCTCCACTTT. Protein sequence: CATSRVGTDNSPLHF.

The chain uses TRBV27 and TRBJ1-6, with 9 nucleotides matching TRBD1. The germline gives CDR1 MNHEY, CDR2 SMNVEV (reference sequence). This CDR3 region has 19 residues. V lost 3 bases to trimming and J lost 6 bases; unmatched junction nucleotides: 15. CDR3 nucleotides: TGTGCCAGCAGTTTTTTAGTGGCCGGGACAGGGAGTCGTAATTCACCCCTCCACTTT. Residues: CASSFLVAGTGSRNSPLHF.